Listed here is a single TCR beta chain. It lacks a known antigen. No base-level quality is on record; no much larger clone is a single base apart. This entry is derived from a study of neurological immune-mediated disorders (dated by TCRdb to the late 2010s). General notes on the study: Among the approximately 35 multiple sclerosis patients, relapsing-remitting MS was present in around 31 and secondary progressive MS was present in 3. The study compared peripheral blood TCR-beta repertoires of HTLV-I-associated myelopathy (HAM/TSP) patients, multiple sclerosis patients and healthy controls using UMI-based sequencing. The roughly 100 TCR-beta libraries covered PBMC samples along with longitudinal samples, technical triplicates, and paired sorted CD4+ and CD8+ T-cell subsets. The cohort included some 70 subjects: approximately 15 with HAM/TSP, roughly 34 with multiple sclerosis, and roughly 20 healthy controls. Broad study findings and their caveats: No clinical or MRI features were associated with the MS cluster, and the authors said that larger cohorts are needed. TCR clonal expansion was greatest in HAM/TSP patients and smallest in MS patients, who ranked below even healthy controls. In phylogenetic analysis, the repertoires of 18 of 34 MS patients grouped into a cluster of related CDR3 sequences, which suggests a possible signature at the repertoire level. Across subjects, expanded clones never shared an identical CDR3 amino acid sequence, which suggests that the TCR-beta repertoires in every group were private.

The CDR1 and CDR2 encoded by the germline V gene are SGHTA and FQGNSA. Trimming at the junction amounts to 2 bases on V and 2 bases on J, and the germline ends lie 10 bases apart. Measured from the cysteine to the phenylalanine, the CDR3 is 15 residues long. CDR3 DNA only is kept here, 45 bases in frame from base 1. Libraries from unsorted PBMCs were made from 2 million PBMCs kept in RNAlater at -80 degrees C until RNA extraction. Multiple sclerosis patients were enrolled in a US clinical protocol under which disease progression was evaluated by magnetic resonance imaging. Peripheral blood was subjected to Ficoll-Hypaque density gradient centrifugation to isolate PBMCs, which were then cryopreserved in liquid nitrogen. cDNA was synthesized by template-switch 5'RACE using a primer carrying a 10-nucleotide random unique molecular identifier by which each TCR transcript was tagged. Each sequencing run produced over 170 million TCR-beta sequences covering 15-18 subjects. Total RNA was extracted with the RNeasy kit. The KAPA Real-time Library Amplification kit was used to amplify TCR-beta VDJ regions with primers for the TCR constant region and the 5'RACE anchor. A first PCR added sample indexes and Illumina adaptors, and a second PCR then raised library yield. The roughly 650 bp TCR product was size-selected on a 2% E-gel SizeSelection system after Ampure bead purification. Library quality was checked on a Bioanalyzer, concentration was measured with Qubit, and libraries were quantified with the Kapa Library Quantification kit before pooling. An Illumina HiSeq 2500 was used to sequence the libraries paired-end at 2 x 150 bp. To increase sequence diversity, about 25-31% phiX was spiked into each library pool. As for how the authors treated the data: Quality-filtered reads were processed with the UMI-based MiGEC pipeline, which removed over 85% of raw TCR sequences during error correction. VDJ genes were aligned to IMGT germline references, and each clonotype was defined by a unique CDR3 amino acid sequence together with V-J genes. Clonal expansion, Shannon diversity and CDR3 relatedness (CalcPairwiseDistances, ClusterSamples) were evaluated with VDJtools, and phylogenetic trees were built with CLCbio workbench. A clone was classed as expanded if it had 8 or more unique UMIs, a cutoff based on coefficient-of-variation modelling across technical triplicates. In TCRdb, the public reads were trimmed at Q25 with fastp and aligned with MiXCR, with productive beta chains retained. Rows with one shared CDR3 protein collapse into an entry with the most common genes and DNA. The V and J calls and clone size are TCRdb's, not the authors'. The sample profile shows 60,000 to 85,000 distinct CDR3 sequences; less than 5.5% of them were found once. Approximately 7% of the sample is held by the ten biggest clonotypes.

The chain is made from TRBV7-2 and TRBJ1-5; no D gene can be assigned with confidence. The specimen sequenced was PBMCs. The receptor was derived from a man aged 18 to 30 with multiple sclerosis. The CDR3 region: CASSLSTWRNQPQHF. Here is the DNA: TGTGCCAGCAGCTTATCTACGTGGCGCAATCAGCCCCAGCATTTT.